Listed below are T cell receptor beta chains from one sample, sequenced in a study of T cell changes during pregnancy in multiple sclerosis. The data were produced by immunoSEQ multiplex PCR, yet TCRdb's version contains in-frame clones alone and is incomplete. The table has tens of thousands of clones, about 92% seen once. The sample in question was peripheral blood, obtained before pregnancy. Every receptor here comes from a female donor with multiple sclerosis, enrolled in a pregnancy study. Each CDR3 is given with its conserved first and last residue. The D gene is left open where the match is weak. The size of a clone is reported for some rows only, either as once, few or many, or as a class for expanded clones.

TRBV28	TRBD2	-	TRBJ2-7	CASSLPGLALGEQYF	TGTGCCAGCAGTTTACCGGGACTAGCTCTCGGCGAGCAGTACTTC
TRBV7-2	-	-	TRBJ1-5	CASSLSGAGRQPQHF	TGTGCCAGCAGCTTAAGCGGAGCCGGCCGTCAGCCCCAGCATTTT
TRBV28	TRBD1	-	TRBJ1-2	CASTPPRGANYGYTF	TGTGCCAGCACCCCCCCCAGGGGGGCCAACTATGGCTACACCTTC
TRBV6-5	TRBD1	-	TRBJ1-5	CASSRDSIQPQHF	TGTGCCAGCAGCCGGGACAGTATCCAGCCCCAGCATTTT
TRBV27	TRBD2	-	TRBJ2-7	CASSPAGLAAHGGGYEQYF	TGTGCCAGCAGCCCGGCCGGACTAGCGGCCCACGGAGGGGGCTACGAGCAGTACTTC
TRBV7-2	TRBD2	-	TRBJ2-1	CASSPELAAYNEQFF	TGTGCCAGCAGCCCGGAGCTAGCGGCATACAATGAGCAGTTCTTC
TRBV6-6	-	-	TRBJ2-3	CASSYEGDTQYF	TGTGCCAGCAGTTACGAGGGAGATACGCAGTATTTT
TRBV7-8	TRBD1	-	TRBJ1-4	CASSLGDRPNEKLFF	TGTGCCAGCAGCTTAGGGGACAGGCCTAATGAAAAACTGTTTTTT
TRBV30	-	-	TRBJ2-7	CAWSVRASGEQYF	TGTGCCTGGAGTGTACGAGCGAGCGGGGAGCAGTACTTC
TRBV7-8	-	-	TRBJ1-3	CASSSGFGGTGNTIYF	TGTGCCAGCAGCTCAGGCTTTGGGGGCACAGGCAACACCATATATTTT
TRBV30	-	-	TRBJ1-2	CAWSVSGFGYGYTF	TGTGCCTGGAGTGTATCGGGGTTCGGCTATGGCTACACCTTC
TRBV6-5	-	once	TRBJ2-7	CASSHRQGGEQYF	TGTGCCAGCAGTCACAGGCAAGGGGGAGAGCAGTACTTC
TRBV7-2	-	-	TRBJ2-1	CASSRDLNEQFF	TGTGCCAGCAGCCGGGACTTGAATGAGCAGTTCTTC
TRBV19	-	-	TRBJ2-1	CASSPGLVGNEQFF	TGTGCCAGTAGTCCCGGACTCGTCGGAAATGAGCAGTTCTTC
TRBV14	TRBD1	medium-sized	TRBJ2-7	CASSYLGQGAGEQYF	TGTGCCAGCAGCTATCTGGGACAGGGGGCCGGTGAGCAGTACTTC
TRBV7-2	-	-	TRBJ1-5	CASSLASDNQPQHF	TGTGCCAGCAGCTTAGCGTCAGACAATCAGCCCCAGCATTTT
TRBV6-5	TRBD2	-	TRBJ2-3	CASRSLAADTQYF	TGTGCCAGCAGGAGTCTAGCGGCAGATACGCAGTATTTT
TRBV7-2	TRBD2	once	TRBJ2-7	CASSLDSGGIYEQYF	TGTGCCAGCAGCTTAGACTCGGGAGGGATATACGAGCAGTACTTC
TRBV7-2	-	-	TRBJ1-1	CASSLDRAFEAFF	TGTGCCAGCAGCTTGGACAGAGCTTTTGAAGCTTTCTTT
TRBV6-1	TRBD2	-	TRBJ2-7	CASSDSGLARSYEQYF	TGTGCCAGCAGTGACAGTGGACTAGCGCGTTCCTACGAGCAGTACTTC
TRBV2	-	-	TRBJ2-7	CASSGRSSYEQYF	TGTGCCAGCAGTGGTAGAAGCTCCTACGAGCAGTACTTC
TRBV28	-	-	TRBJ2-1	CASSPLASTGDEQFF	TGTGCCAGCAGCCCGCTAGCTAGTACGGGAGATGAGCAGTTCTTC
TRBV5-1	-	-	TRBJ2-4	CASSLDGQGPAKNIQYF	TGCGCCAGCAGCTTGGACGGGCAGGGGCCAGCCAAAAACATTCAGTACTTC
TRBV10-3	-	-	TRBJ2-7	CAISESLGGNYEQYF	TGTGCCATCAGTGAGTCGCTGGGCGGGAACTACGAGCAGTACTTC
TRBV2	-	-	TRBJ1-4	CASREWSTNEKLFF	TGTGCCAGCAGGGAGTGGTCGACTAATGAAAAACTGTTTTTT
TRBV11-3	-	-	TRBJ2-1	CASSLDRAGNGYNEQFF	TGTGCCAGCAGCTTAGATCGAGCCGGGAACGGCTACAATGAGCAGTTCTTC
TRBV5-1	-	few	TRBJ1-2	CASSSGTYGYTF	TGCGCCAGCAGCAGCGGGACGTATGGCTACACCTTC
TRBV6-1	-	-	TRBJ1-1	CASRSFLTFF	TGTGCCAGCCGGTCGTTTTTGACTTTCTTT
TRBV7-9	TRBD1	-	TRBJ1-3	CASSLETGAQDTIYF	TGTGCCAGCAGCTTAGAGACAGGGGCGCAGGACACCATATATTTT
TRBV19	TRBD1	-	TRBJ1-3	CASSNAGTGARGSGNTIYF	TGTGCCAGTAGTAACGCCGGGACAGGGGCCCGCGGCTCTGGAAACACCATATATTTT
TRBV9	TRBD2	-	TRBJ2-6	CASTGGALGANVLTF	TGTGCCAGCACGGGAGGAGCGCTAGGGGCCAACGTCCTGACTTTC
TRBV12-5	TRBD2	-	TRBJ2-1	CASGKLLAGINSYNEQFF	TGTGCTAGTGGTAAATTACTAGCGGGAATAAACTCCTACAATGAGCAGTTCTTC
TRBV5-1	TRBD1	medium-sized	TRBJ2-2	CASSPYRGAYTGELFF	TGCGCCAGCAGCCCCTACAGGGGGGCTTACACCGGGGAGCTGTTTTTT
TRBV5-1	TRBD2	-	TRBJ2-5	CASRGGLAGAMETQYF	TGCGCCAGCAGGGGGGGACTAGCGGGAGCGATGGAGACCCAGTACTTC
TRBV10-3	-	-	TRBJ2-1	CATVNRLDNEQFF	TGTGCCACAGTCAATCGACTCGACAATGAGCAGTTCTTC
TRBV18	TRBD1	-	TRBJ1-4	CASSPDDRVREKLFF	TGTGCCAGCTCACCAGACGACAGGGTGAGGGAAAAACTGTTTTTT
TRBV2	TRBD1	-	TRBJ2-1	CASSRRQGSEQFF	TGTGCCAGCAGCCGACGACAGGGGAGTGAGCAGTTCTTC
TRBV27	-	-	TRBJ2-1	CASSPKPPGYYYNEQFF	TGTGCCAGCAGTCCCAAACCCCCAGGGTATTACTACAATGAGCAGTTCTTC
TRBV19	-	-	TRBJ2-3	CASSPGTSTDTQYF	TGTGCCAGTAGTCCCGGGACTTCCACAGATACGCAGTATTTT
TRBV28	-	few	TRBJ1-2	CASTIAAEPNYGYTF	TGTGCCAGCACTATTGCGGCAGAACCAAACTATGGCTACACCTTC
TRBV7-8	-	-	TRBJ2-2	CASSPTRVTGELFF	TGTGCCAGCAGCCCTACCCGAGTCACCGGGGAGCTGTTTTTT
TRBV2	-	-	TRBJ2-1	CASRHLGTLSYNEQFF	TGTGCCAGCAGACACCTCGGGACACTCTCCTACAATGAGCAGTTCTTC
TRBV27	TRBD2	-	TRBJ2-5	CASSTGLAAQETQYF	TGTGCCAGCAGTACGGGACTAGCGGCCCAAGAGACCCAGTACTTC
TRBV6-5	-	-	TRBJ2-2	CASRLADPGELFF	TGTGCCAGCAGGCTAGCCGACCCCGGGGAGCTGTTTTTT
TRBV19	TRBD1	few	TRBJ2-1	CASSKTGDNEQFF	TGTGCCAGTAGCAAGACAGGGGACAATGAGCAGTTCTTC